This T cell receptor (beta chain) came from a study of blood T cells in healthy people across ages. The study, taken as a whole, reports: Comparison with aged donors showed that long-lived donors had more naive CD4+ cells and higher diversity. Roughly linear declines in TCR beta diversity per million T cells occurred with age.

Germline V gene sequence: CDR1 MDHEN, CDR2 SYDVKM. This CDR3 spans 15 amino acids. J lost 3 bases, V lost 5 bases, and 7 bases had no gene match. The use of a sample-barcoded 5' primer and a J-beta primer mix characterized a second PCR of roughly 7 to 11 cycles. In TCRdb, the 5' RACE reads were re-called with MiXCR into one record per CDR3 protein. The sample holds about a million distinct CDR3 sequences; around 48% are singletons and the top ten take roughly 13%. To note about this clonotype: What it binds is unknown.

The chain has TRBV28 and TRBJ1-5, with 7 bases lining up with TRBD1. This TCR was sampled from a young man in good health. What was sequenced was blood. Here the CDR3 DNA reads TGTGCCAGCAGTCCCCGGGGACAGCCCAATCAGCCCCAGCATTTT. This sequence encodes CASSPRGQPNQPQHF. Full variable domain (missing parts from reference TRBV28 and TRBJ1-5): DVKVTQSSRYLVKRTGEKVFLECVQDMDHENMFWYRQDPGLGLRLIYFSYDVKMKEKGDIPEGYSVSREKKERFSLILESASTNQTSMYLCASSPRGQPNQPQHFGDGTRLSIL.